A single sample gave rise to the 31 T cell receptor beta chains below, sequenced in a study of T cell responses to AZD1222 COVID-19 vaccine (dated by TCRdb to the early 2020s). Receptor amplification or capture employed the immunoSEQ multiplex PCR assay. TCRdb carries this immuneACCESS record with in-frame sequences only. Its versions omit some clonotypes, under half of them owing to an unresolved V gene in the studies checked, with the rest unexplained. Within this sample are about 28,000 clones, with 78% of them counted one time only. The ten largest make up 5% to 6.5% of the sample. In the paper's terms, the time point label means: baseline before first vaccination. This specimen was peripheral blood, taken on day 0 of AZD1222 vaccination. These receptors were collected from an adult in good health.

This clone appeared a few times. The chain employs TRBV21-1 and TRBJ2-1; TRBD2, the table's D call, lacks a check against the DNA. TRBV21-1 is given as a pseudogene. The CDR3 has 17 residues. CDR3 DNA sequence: TGTGCCAGCAGCATAAGGAGCGGGAGGGGGCGCTACAATGAGCAGTTCTTC. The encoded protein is CASSIRSGRGRYNEQFF.

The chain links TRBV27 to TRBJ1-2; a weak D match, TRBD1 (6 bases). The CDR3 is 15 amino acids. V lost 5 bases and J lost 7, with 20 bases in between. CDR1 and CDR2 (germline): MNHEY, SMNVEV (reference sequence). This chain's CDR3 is CASSTSFGQSLGYTF. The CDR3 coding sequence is TGTGCCAGCAGTACGAGTTTTGGACAGTCCCTTGGCTACACCTTC.

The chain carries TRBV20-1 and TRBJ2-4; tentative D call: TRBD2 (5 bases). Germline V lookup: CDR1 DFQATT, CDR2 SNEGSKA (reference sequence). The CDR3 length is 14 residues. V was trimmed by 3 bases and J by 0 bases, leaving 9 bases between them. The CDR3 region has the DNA TGCAGTGCTAGTCAAGCGGTAGCCAAAAACATTCAGTACTTC. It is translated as CSASQAVAKNIQYF.

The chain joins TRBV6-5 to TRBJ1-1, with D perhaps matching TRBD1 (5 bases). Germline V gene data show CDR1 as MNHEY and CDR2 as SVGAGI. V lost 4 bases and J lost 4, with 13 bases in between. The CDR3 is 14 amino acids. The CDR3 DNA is TGTGCCAGCAGTTCATCAGGGTCGGGCACTGAAGCTTTCTTT. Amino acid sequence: CASSSSGSGTEAFF.

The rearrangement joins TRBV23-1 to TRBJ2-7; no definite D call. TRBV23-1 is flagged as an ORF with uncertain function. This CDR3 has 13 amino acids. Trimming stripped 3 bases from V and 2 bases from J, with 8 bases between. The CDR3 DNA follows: TGCGCCAGCAGTCACCACTTGACCTACGAGCAGTACGTC. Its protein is CASSHHLTYEQYV.

CDR3 protein: CASSLAGLAGTTGELFF. The CDR3 DNA sequence: TGTGCCAGCAGCTTGGCAGGACTAGCGGGGACCACCGGGGAGCTGTTTTTT. The J gene is TRBJ2-2, the V gene TRBV5-6, with 12 bases fitting TRBD2. The germline CDR1 and CDR2 sequences are SGHDT and YYEEEE. The V segment lost 0 bases and the J segment 4 bases; nucleotides outside the gene matches: 4. The CDR3 totals 17 residues.

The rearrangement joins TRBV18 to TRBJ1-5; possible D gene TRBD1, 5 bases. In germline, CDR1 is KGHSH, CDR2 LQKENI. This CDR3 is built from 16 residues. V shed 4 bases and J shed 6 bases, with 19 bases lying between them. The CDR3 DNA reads TGTGCCAGCTCACAGACTCCGGCCCAGGGTCGTCAGCCCCAGCATTTT. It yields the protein CASSQTPAQGRQPQHF.

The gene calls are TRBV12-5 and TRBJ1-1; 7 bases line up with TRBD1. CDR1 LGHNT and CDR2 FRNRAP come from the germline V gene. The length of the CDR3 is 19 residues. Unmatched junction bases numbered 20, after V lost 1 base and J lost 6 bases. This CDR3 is CASGLAHQGGYGYSAEAFF. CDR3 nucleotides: TGTGCTAGTGGTTTGGCTCATCAGGGGGGGTACGGATATTCCGCTGAAGCTTTCTTT.

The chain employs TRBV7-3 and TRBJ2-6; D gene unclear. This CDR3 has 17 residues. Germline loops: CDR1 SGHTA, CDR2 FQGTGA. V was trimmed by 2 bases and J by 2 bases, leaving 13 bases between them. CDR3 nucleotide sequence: TGTGCCAGCAGCTTATGGGCTGCGGCGGCTGGGGCCAACGTCCTGACTTTC. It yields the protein CASSLWAAAAGANVLTF.

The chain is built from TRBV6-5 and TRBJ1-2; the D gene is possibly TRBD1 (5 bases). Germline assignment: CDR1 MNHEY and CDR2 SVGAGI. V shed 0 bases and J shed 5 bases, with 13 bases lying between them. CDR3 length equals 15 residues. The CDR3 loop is CASSYSSGGGYGYTF. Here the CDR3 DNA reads TGTGCCAGCAGTTACTCATCGGGGGGAGGTTATGGCTACACCTTC.

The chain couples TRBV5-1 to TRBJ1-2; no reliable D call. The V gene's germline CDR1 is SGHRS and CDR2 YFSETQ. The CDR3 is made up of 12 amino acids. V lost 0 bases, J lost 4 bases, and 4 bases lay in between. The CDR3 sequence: CASSLGTYGYTF. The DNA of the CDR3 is TGCGCCAGCAGCTTGGGAACCTATGGCTACACCTTC.

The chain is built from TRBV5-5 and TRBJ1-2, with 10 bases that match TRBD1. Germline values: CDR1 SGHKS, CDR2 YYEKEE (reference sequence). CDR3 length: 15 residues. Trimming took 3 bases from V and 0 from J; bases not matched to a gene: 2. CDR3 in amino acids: CASSWGQGPNYGYTF. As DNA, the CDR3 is TGTGCCAGCAGCTGGGGACAGGGGCCTAACTATGGCTACACCTTC.

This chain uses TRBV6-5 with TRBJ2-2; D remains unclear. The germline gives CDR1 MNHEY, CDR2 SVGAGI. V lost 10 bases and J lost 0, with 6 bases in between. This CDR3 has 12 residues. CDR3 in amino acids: CATTANTGELFF. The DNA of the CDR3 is TGTGCCACTACCGCGAACACCGGGGAGCTGTTTTTT.

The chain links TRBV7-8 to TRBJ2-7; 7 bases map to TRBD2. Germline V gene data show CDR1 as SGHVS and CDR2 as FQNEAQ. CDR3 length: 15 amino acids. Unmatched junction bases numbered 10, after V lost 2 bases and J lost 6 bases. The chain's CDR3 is CASSLWQGSGGEQYV. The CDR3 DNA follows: TGTGCCAGCAGCTTATGGCAGGGATCGGGAGGCGAGCAGTACGTC.

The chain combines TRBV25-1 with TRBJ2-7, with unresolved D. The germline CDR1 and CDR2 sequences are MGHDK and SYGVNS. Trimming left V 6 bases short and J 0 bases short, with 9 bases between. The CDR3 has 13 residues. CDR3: CASRRQSSYEQYV. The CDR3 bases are TGTGCCAGCAGACGCCAGAGCTCCTACGAGCAGTACGTC.

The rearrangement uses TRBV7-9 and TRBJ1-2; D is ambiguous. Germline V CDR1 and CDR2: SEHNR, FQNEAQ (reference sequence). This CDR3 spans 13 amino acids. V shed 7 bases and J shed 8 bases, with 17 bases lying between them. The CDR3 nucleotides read TGTGCCAGCACCATAGTGTCGGGGAGCGGCTACACCTTC. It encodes CASTIVSGSGYTF.

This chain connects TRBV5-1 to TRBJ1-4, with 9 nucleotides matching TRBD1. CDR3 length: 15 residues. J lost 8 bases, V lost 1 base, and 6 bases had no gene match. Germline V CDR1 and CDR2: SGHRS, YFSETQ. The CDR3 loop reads CASSLQGQGLEKLFF. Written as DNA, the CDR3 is TGCGCCAGCAGCTTGCAAGGACAGGGGTTGGAAAAACTGTTTTTT.

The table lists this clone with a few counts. The CDR3 sequence is CASSLTGSVGYTF. Written as DNA, the CDR3 is TGCGCCAGCAGCTTGACAGGTTCCGTTGGCTACACCTTC. This rearrangement joins TRBV5-1 to TRBJ1-2; D perhaps matches TRBD1 (5 bases). The V and J ends lost 1 base and 7 bases respectively, with 11 bases between them. Germline lookup yields CDR1 SGHRS and CDR2 YFSETQ. This CDR3 region has 13 residues.

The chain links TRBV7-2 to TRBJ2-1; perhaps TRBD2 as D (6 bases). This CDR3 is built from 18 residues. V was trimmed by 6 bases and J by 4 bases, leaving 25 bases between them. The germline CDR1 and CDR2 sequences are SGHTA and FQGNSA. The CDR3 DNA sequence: TGTGCCAGCAGTCCCCGCGGAGTCAGGGACTCAAATTACAATGAGCAGTTCTTC. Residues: CASSPRGVRDSNYNEQFF.

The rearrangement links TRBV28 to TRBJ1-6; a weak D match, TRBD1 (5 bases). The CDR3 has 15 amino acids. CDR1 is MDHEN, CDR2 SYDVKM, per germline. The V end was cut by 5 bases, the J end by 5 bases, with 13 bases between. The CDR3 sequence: CASSAAGLNNSPLHF. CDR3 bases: TGTGCCAGCAGTGCCGCGGGACTGAATAATTCACCCCTCCACTTT.

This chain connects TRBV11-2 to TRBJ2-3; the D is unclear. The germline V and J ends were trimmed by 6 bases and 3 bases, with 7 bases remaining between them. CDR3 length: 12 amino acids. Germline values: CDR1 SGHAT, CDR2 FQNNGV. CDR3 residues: CASRGVTDTQYF. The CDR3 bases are TGTGCCAGCAGAGGAGTTACAGATACGCAGTATTTT.

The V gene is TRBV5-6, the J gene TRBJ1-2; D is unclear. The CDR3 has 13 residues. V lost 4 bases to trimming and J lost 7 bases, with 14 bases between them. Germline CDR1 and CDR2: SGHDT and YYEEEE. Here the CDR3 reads CASSPGRTGGYTF. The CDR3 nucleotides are TGTGCCAGCAGCCCTGGCAGGACGGGTGGCTACACCTTC.

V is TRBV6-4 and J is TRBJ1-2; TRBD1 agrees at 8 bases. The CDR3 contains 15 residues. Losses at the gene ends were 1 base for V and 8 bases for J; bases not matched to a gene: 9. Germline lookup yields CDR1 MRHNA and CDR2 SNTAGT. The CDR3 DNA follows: TGTGCCAGCAGTGACTGGACGGACAGGGAGAGAGGCTACACCTTC. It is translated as CASSDWTDRERGYTF.

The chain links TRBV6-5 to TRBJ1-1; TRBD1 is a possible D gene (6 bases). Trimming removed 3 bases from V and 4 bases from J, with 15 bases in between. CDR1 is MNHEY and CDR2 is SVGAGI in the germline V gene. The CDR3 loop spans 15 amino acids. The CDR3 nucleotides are TGTGCCAGCAGTTATGTTCAGGGGAGATTCACTGAAGCTTTCTTT. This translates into CASSYVQGRFTEAFF.

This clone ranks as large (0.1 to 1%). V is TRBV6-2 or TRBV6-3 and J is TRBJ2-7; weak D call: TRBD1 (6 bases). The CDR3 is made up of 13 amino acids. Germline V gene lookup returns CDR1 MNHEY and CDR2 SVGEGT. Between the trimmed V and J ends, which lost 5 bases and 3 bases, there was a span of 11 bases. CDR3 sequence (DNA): TGTGCCAGCAGTCTCGGACAGAACTACGAGCAGTACTTC. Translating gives CASSLGQNYEQYF.

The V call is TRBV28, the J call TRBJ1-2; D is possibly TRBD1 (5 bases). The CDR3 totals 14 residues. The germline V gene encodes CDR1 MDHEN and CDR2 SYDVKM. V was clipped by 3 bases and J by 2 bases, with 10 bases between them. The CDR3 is CASSFPRANYGYTF. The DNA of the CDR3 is TGTGCCAGCAGTTTTCCCAGGGCCAACTATGGCTACACCTTC.

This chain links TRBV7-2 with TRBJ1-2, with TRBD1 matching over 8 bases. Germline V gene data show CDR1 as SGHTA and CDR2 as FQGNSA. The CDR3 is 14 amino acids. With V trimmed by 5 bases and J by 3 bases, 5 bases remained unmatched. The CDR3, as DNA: TGTGCCAGCAGCATTGGACAGGGCGACTATGGCTACACCTTC. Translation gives CASSIGQGDYGYTF.

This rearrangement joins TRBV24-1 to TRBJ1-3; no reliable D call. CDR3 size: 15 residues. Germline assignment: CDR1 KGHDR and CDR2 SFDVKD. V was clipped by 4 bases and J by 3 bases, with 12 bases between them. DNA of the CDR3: TGTGCCACCAGTGAGTCTAGGGTACATGGAAACACCATATATTTT. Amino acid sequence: CATSESRVHGNTIYF.

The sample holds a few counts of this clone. This chain's CDR3 is CASSFHLAGGVDTQYF. Here the CDR3 DNA reads TGTGCCAGCAGCTTTCACCTAGCGGGGGGGGTTGATACGCAGTATTTT. V and J are TRBV11-1 and TRBJ2-3, with TRBD2 identical over 12 bases. The germline gives CDR1 SGHAT, CDR2 FQDESV (reference sequence). The CDR3 contains 16 residues. The ends lost 3 bases at V and 6 bases at J; junction bases unmatched: 7.

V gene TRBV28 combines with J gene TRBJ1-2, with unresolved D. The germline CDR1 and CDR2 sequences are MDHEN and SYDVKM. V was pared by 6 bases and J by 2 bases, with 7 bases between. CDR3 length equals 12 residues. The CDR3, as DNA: TGTGCCAGCAGAGTATCGAACTATGGCTACACCTTC. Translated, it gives CASRVSNYGYTF.

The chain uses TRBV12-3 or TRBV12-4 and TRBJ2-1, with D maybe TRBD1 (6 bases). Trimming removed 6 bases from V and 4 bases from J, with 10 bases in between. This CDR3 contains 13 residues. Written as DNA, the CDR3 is TGTGCCAGCAGACTGGACAGTTACAATGAGCAGTTCTTC. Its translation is CASRLDSYNEQFF.